The following is a TCR beta chain sequence with its context. These data belong to a study of blood T cell repertoires in COVID-19. CDR1 and CDR2 from the germline V gene are SGHAT and FQNNGV. The CDR3 length is 14 residues. Trimming removed 5 bases from V and 8 bases from J; junction bases left unmatched: 6. Method: immunoSEQ multiplex PCR; TCRdb's copy keeps in-frame clones and lacks some. The repertoire holds about 52,000 clones, roughly 91% seen once, with around 10% in the top ten. Sequences were obtained from peripheral blood. The chain employs TRBV11-2 and TRBJ2-1, with 10 nucleotides matching TRBD2. The source of this sequence is a man aged 80 or over with active or convalescent COVID-19. The CDR3 DNA reads as TGTGCCAGCAGCCTAGCGGGAGTTTTGGATGAGCAGTTCTTC. It yields the protein CASSLAGVLDEQFF.